This entry lists 25 T cell receptor beta chains sequenced from one sample in a study of T cell responses to AZD1222 COVID-19 vaccine. Assay: immunoSEQ multiplex PCR; the TCRdb copy retains only in-frame clones and omits some. This table holds around 140,000 clones, about 92% found once. The starting material was peripheral blood, obtained after recovery from COVID-19. These receptors all come from an adult who had recovered from COVID-19.

This clone was picked up one time. V is TRBV7-9 and J is TRBJ1-4; unclear D gene. The CDR3 contains 12 residues. Deletions cut 4 bases from V and 13 bases from J, with 13 bases between. CDR1 and CDR2 (germline): SEHNR, FQNEAQ (reference sequence). CDR3 DNA: TGTGCCAGCAGCTCATGGGGATGGGGACTGTTTTTT. It yields the protein CASSSWGWGLFF.

The chain is built from TRBV4-1 and TRBJ2-7; TRBD2 aligns across 11 bases. The CDR3 sequence is 20 residues long. Germline CDR1 and CDR2: MGHRA and YSYEKL. With 3 bases clipped from V and 7 bases from J, the junction kept 23 bases outside the gene matches. The CDR3 region is CASSQDPLAGGPSETREQYF. The CDR3 bases are TGCGCCAGCAGCCAGGATCCCTTAGCGGGAGGGCCCTCTGAAACTCGAGAGCAGTACTTC.

The chain couples TRBV7-9 to TRBJ1-1, with TRBD1 identical over 7 bases. CDR3 length: 17 amino acids. Germline lookup yields CDR1 SEHNR and CDR2 FQNEAQ (reference sequence). The junction had 16 bases not matched to a gene; V was cut back by 5 bases and J by 4 bases. CDR3 residues: CASSPRQGMRGSTEAFF. CDR3 in DNA: TGTGCCAGCAGCCCCCGACAGGGAATGAGGGGGAGCACTGAAGCTTTCTTT.

This CDR3 reads CASSQDRAATYEQYF. Here the CDR3 DNA reads TGTGCCAGCAGCCAGGACAGAGCCGCTACCTACGAGCAGTACTTC. The chain joins TRBV7-6 to TRBJ2-7, with a tentative D call TRBD1 (6 bases). CDR1 and CDR2 from the germline V gene are SGHVS and FNYEAQ. This CDR3 is 15 amino acids long. V dropped 5 bases and J dropped 2 bases, with 16 bases sitting between them.

DNA of the CDR3: TGCGCCAGCAGCCAAGAGTTAGCGGGAGTCTCAACCCCCCCCTACGAGCAGTACTTC. Translation: CASSQELAGVSTPPYEQYF. The chain employs TRBV4-1 and TRBJ2-7; 9 bases are shared with TRBD2. The CDR3 extends over 19 amino acids. Germline V gene data show CDR1 as MGHRA and CDR2 as YSYEKL. Trimming removed 0 bases from V and 2 bases from J; junction bases left unmatched: 14.

V is TRBV12-3 or TRBV12-4 and J is TRBJ2-2; D not certain. This CDR3 is 12 amino acids long. Trimming cost V 5 bases and J 3 bases, with 4 bases left between them. CDR3 protein: CASSPYTGELFF. The CDR3 region has the DNA TGTGCCAGCAGTCCTTACACCGGGGAGCTGTTTTTT.

This rearrangement joins TRBV11-3 to TRBJ2-1, with D possibly matching TRBD2 (6 bases). Germline CDR1 and CDR2: SGHNT and YENEEA. The CDR3 has 14 amino acids. V was shortened by 2 bases and J by 5 bases, with 10 bases between the two germline ends. In nucleotides, the CDR3 is TGTGCCAGCAGCTTACTCGGGAGCCACAATGAGCAGTTCTTC. As protein: CASSLLGSHNEQFF.

The chain combines TRBV19 with TRBJ2-7, with D perhaps assigned TRBD1 or TRBD2 (5 bases each). The V gene lost 9 bases and the J gene lost 0 bases, with 15 bases spanning the gap. Looked up from germline, CDR1 is LNHDA and CDR2 is SQIVND (reference sequence). This CDR3 region has 14 residues. This CDR3 is CASRARDGSYEQYF. The CDR3 DNA reads as TGTGCCAGCCGAGCCAGGGACGGCTCCTACGAGCAGTACTTC.

The rearrangement uses TRBV20-1 and TRBJ2-5; D is unclear. Germline CDR1 and CDR2: DFQATT and SNEGSKA (reference sequence). The CDR3 contains 11 residues. Trimming stripped 3 bases from V and 2 bases from J, with 4 bases between. This CDR3 is CSARKQETQYF. The CDR3 DNA is TGCAGTGCTAGGAAACAAGAGACCCAGTACTTC.

The chain is built from TRBV29-1 and TRBJ1-3; D is perhaps TRBD1 (5 bases). V was shortened by 6 bases and J by 3 bases, with 9 bases between the two germline ends. The CDR3 is 12 amino acids. The germline V gene encodes CDR1 SQVTM and CDR2 ANQGSEA. CDR3 in DNA: TGCAGCGTGGGGGTCGGTGGAAACACCATATATTTT. Translated, it gives CSVGVGGNTIYF.

The rearrangement links TRBV24-1 to TRBJ2-5, with 8 nucleotides matching TRBD1. The junction had 7 bases not matched to a gene; V was cut back by 3 bases and J by 2 bases. This CDR3 has 16 amino acids. Germline CDR1 is KGHDR and CDR2 is SFDVKD. The CDR3 coding sequence is TGTGCCACCAGTGATGTCGGCAGGGGGCAGCAAGAGACCCAGTACTTC. Amino acids: CATSDVGRGQQETQYF.

The chain joins TRBV7-6 to TRBJ1-2; 7 nucleotides line up with TRBD1. The CDR3 covers 13 residues. The V gene's germline CDR1 is SGHVS and CDR2 FNYEAQ. The junction had 3 bases not matched to a gene; V was cut back by 5 bases and J by 3 bases. The CDR3 protein is CASSIDRDYGYTF. The CDR3 coding sequence is TGTGCCAGCAGCATAGACAGGGACTATGGCTACACCTTC. The variable domain in full, completed from reference TRBV7-6 and TRBJ1-2, reads GAGVSQSPRYKVTKRGQDVALRCDPISGHVSLYWYRQALGQGPEFLTYFNYEAQQDKSGLPNDRFSAERPEGSISTLTIQRTEQRDSAMYRCASSIDRDYGYTFGSGTRLTVV.

The chain employs TRBV9 and TRBJ1-1; D unresolved. Germline V gene data show CDR1 as SGDLS and CDR2 as YYNGEE. This CDR3 contains 14 residues. V shed 4 bases and J shed 7 bases, with 17 bases lying between them. This chain's CDR3 is CASSPRWYLNEAFF. CDR3 nucleotide sequence: TGTGCCAGCAGCCCTAGATGGTATTTGAATGAAGCTTTCTTT.

This clone was observed once. V and J are TRBV5-1 and TRBJ1-5; possibly TRBD1 for D (6 bases). This CDR3 spans 15 amino acids. V lost 0 bases and J lost 6, with 13 bases in between. CDR1 SGHRS and CDR2 YFSETQ come from the germline V gene. This chain's CDR3 is CASSLDGQGTQPQHF. For the CDR3, the DNA is TGCGCCAGCAGCTTGGATGGGCAGGGGACTCAGCCCCAGCATTTT. The full variable domain, completed using reference TRBV5-1 and TRBJ1-5, is KAGVTQTPRYLIKTRGQQVTLSCSPISGHRSVSWYQQTPGQGLQFLFEYFSETQRNKGNFPGRFSGRQFSNSRSEMNVSTLELGDSALYLCASSLDGQGTQPQHFGDGTRLSIL.

V is TRBV28 and J is TRBJ1-6; TRBD1 matches at 11 bases. Looked up from germline, CDR1 is MDHEN and CDR2 is SYDVKM. The CDR3 sequence is 17 residues long. With V trimmed by 6 bases and J by 6 bases, 10 bases remained unmatched. The CDR3 bases are TGTGCCAGCAGGCTCCGGGGACAGGGGGTGGGTAATTCACCCCTCCACTTT. Translated, it gives CASRLRGQGVGNSPLHF.

The chain carries TRBV7-3 and TRBJ2-2; 9 bases map to TRBD2. This CDR3 region has 19 residues. J gave up 2 bases and V 2 bases, and 12 bases lay outside the gene matches. Germline CDR1 and CDR2: SGHTA and FQGTGA. The CDR3 sequence: CASSLAPTGLATNTGELFF. The CDR3 bases are TGTGCCAGCAGCTTAGCACCAACGGGACTAGCCACCAACACCGGGGAGCTGTTTTTT.

The chain joins TRBV6-5 to TRBJ1-3, with D possibly matching TRBD1 (5 bases). Between the trimmed V and J ends, which lost 11 bases and 2 bases, there was a span of 13 bases. Germline CDR1 and CDR2: MNHEY and SVGAGI. This CDR3 is built from 13 residues. This CDR3 reads CAGGWDPGNTIYF. The DNA for the CDR3 is TGTGCCGGGGGTTGGGACCCTGGAAACACCATATATTTT.

This clone was seen only once. V gene TRBV20-1 combines with J gene TRBJ1-5, with D possibly matching TRBD1 (5 bases). The CDR3 is 17 residues long. Trimming cost V 3 bases and J 0 bases, with 18 bases left between them. Germline V CDR1 and CDR2: DFQATT, SNEGSKA (reference sequence). Here the CDR3 DNA reads TGCAGTGCTAGTTTGGGACCGACCTTTAGTAGCAATCAGCCCCAGCATTTT. This gives the protein CSASLGPTFSSNQPQHF.

The chain uses TRBV10-3 and TRBJ2-3, with D tentatively TRBD1 (5 bases). Germline values: CDR1 ENHRY, CDR2 SYGVKD. The CDR3 is 14 residues long. V gave up 2 bases and J gave up 0 bases, with 6 bases separating them. CDR3: CAISEDRSTDTQYF. As DNA, the CDR3 is TGTGCCATCAGTGAGGACAGAAGCACAGATACGCAGTATTTT.

V gene TRBV4-1 combines with J gene TRBJ2-5; maybe TRBD2 (7 bases). Trimming removed 1 base from V and 4 bases from J, with 13 bases in between. This CDR3 contains 15 residues. CDR1 is MGHRA and CDR2 is YSYEKL in the germline V gene. CDR3 residues: CASSQVSGGVETQYF. The CDR3 DNA sequence: TGCGCCAGCAGCCAAGTATCGGGGGGCGTAGAGACCCAGTACTTC.

In nucleotides, the CDR3 is TGTGCCAGCGCCCCCCACACAGCTAAAAATGAAAAACTGTTTTTT. Protein: CASAPHTAKNEKLFF. The chain couples TRBV28 to TRBJ1-4; no definite D call. CDR1 and CDR2 from the germline V gene are MDHEN and SYDVKM. This CDR3 comprises 15 residues. V shed 8 bases and J shed 5 bases, with 18 bases lying between them.

The CDR3 DNA follows: TGTGCCAACTCGCCCCGGAGCTCCTATAATTCACCCCTCCACTTT. This encodes CANSPRSSYNSPLHF. V is TRBV13 and J is TRBJ1-6; D is uncertain. CDR3 length: 15 residues. CDR1 PRHDT and CDR2 FYEKMQ come from the germline V gene (reference sequence). V lost 10 bases to trimming and J lost 0 bases, with 13 bases between them.

This clone was observed once. The V gene is TRBV15, the J gene TRBJ1-2; TRBD1 matches 8 bases. Trimming at V came to 5 bases and at J to 0 bases, leaving 8 bases not matched to a gene. CDR1 is LNHNV and CDR2 is YYDKDF in the germline V gene (reference sequence). This CDR3 has 16 amino acids. The CDR3 spells CATSGWTGHANYGYTF. The CDR3 DNA reads as TGTGCCACCAGCGGCTGGACAGGGCATGCTAACTATGGCTACACCTTC.

The rearrangement uses TRBV5-1 and TRBJ2-1; 9 nucleotides align to TRBD2. V shed 4 bases, J shed 6 bases, and the junction held 8 bases outside the gene matches. This CDR3 is built from 15 residues. CDR1 and CDR2 from the germline V gene are SGHRS and YFSETQ. The CDR3 loop reads CASSQIAGVINEQFF. The CDR3 DNA is TGCGCCAGCAGCCAAATAGCGGGAGTTATCAATGAGCAGTTCTTC.

V is TRBV3-1 (or the pseudogene TRBV3-2) and J is TRBJ1-2; D ambiguous. In germline, CDR1 is LGHDT, CDR2 YNNKEL (reference sequence). V lost 5 bases to trimming and J lost 5 bases, with 12 bases between them. The CDR3 consists of 13 residues. The CDR3 DNA reads TGTGCCAGCAGCTCGAGCCCACAGTATGGCTACACCTTC. This encodes CASSSSPQYGYTF.